Listed below are T cell receptor beta chains from one sample, sequenced in a study of CD8 T cells in ankylosing spondylitis. TCRdb passed the 5' RACE reads through MiXCR, listing each CDR3 protein once. There are 200,000 to 300,000 distinct CDR3 sequences in the sample; about 30% occur only once, and roughly 4% lies in the top ten. Sequenced input: blood, either unsorted or a sorted T cell fraction (not recorded which). The receptors stem from a male donor with ankylosing spondylitis or in good health (not recorded which). The CDR3 runs from the conserved cysteine through the conserved F or W. The D gene is left open where the match is weak. Only part of the rows carry a size: once, few, many, or a class if the clone is expanded.

J | size | D | V | DNA | CDR3
TRBJ1-5 | NA | NA | TRBV7-9 | TGTGCCAGCAGCTTGGGCCCTCTCGGCTCGGGGCAGCCCCAGCATTTT | CASSLGPLGSGQPQHF
TRBJ1-5 | NA | TRBD1 | TRBV28 | TGTGCCAGCAGTTTAGACAGGGGGGCGGGACAGCCCCAGCATTTT | CASSLDRGAGQPQHF
TRBJ1-1 | NA | TRBD1 | TRBV5-1 | TGCGCCAGCAGCTTAGGAACAGGGGGCGGCAGTTCCTATGAAGCTTTCTTT | CASSLGTGGGSSYEAFF
TRBJ2-1 | NA | NA | TRBV3-1 | TGTGCCAGCAGCCAACTCCCCCCGGCAGACAATGAGCAGTTCTTC | CASSQLPPADNEQFF
TRBJ2-3 | NA | NA | TRBV6-5 | TGTGCCAGCAGTCACACGGGACCAACAGATACGCAGTATTTT | CASSHTGPTDTQYF
TRBJ2-1 | NA | NA | TRBV27 | TGTGCCAGCAGTTCCCTGGGGAGTGAGCAGTTCTTC | CASSSLGSEQFF
TRBJ2-5 | NA | TRBD2 | TRBV20-1 | TGCAGTGCTAGAGATGGGACTAGCTTCGAAGAGACCCAGTACTTC | CSARDGTSFEETQYF
TRBJ1-2 | few | NA | TRBV12-3/TRBV12-4 | TGTGCCAGCAGTACCACCGGGGACTATGGCTACACCTTC | CASSTTGDYGYTF
TRBJ2-1 | NA | TRBD1 | TRBV11-1 | TGTGCCAGCAGCTTAAGAGGACAGGGGAATTTAGGGGGCAATGAGCAGTTCTTC | CASSLRGQGNLGGNEQFF
TRBJ1-2 | few | NA | TRBV29-1 | TGCAGCGCCGGGGGGCAGTTGTATGGCTACACCTTC | CSAGGQLYGYTF
TRBJ2-1 | NA | TRBD2 | TRBV12-3/TRBV12-4 | TGTGCCAGCAGTCTGGGGACTAGCGGGGGGGCCTACAATGAGCAGTTCTTC | CASSLGTSGGAYNEQFF
TRBJ2-1 | few | TRBD2 | TRBV20-1 | TGCAGTGCTAATAAGCGGGGGGGCGGAGAGCAGTTCTTC | CSANKRGGGEQFF
TRBJ1-1 | NA | NA | TRBV5-1 | TGCGCCAGCAGCCCAGAGAGGGACACTGAAGCTTTCTTT | CASSPERDTEAFF
TRBJ1-5 | NA | TRBD1 | TRBV27 | TGTGCCCGAGCGGAGGGACAGAGATTAAATCAGCCCCAGCATTTT | CARAEGQRLNQPQHF
TRBJ2-5 | many | TRBD1 | TRBV7-9 | TGTGCCAGCAGCTTTAGGGGGCCGGAGACCCAGTACTTC | CASSFRGPETQYF
TRBJ2-3 | few | NA | TRBV20-1 | TGCAGTGCTGAGGAGGAGAGCCCCAGCACAGATACGCAGTATTTT | CSAEEESPSTDTQYF
TRBJ1-1 | NA | NA | TRBV4-2 | TGTGCCAGCAGCCAAGATGTGAGGTTTCTGGACGGAGCTTTCTTT | CASSQDVRFLDGAFF
TRBJ2-7 | NA | TRBD1 | TRBV20-1 | TGCAGTGCCGAAACCGGGACAGTCTTAGTCTACGAGCAGTACTTC | CSAETGTVLVYEQYF
TRBJ2-3 | many | NA | TRBV5-1 | TGCGCCAGCAGCCCTATGGGGTCCACAGATACGCAGTATTTT | CASSPMGSTDTQYF
TRBJ2-1 | NA | TRBD1 | TRBV10-3 | TGTGCCATCAGTGAAACAGGGGTTCTGGGTGAGCAGTTCTTC | CAISETGVLGEQFF
TRBJ1-2 | few | NA | TRBV9 | TGTGCCAGCAGCACCTCGGTCGCGACGCACTATGGCTACACCTTC | CASSTSVATHYGYTF
TRBJ2-1 | few | NA | TRBV20-1 | TGCAGTGGAGGGCAGATAGGCTACAATGAGCAGTTCTTC | CSGGQIGYNEQFF
TRBJ2-1 | NA | TRBD2 | TRBV9 | TGTGCCAGCAGCCCTAGCGGGGGGCTGCCCAATGAGCAGTTCTTC | CASSPSGGLPNEQFF
TRBJ2-2 | few | NA | TRBV7-8 | TGTGCCAGCAGCTTATTACGGACAGCAAACACCGGGGAGCTGTTTTTT | CASSLLRTANTGELFF
TRBJ1-1 | NA | TRBD1 | TRBV5-1 | TGCGCCAGCAGTTTGACAGGGGTTGTACCTGAAGCTTTCTTT | CASSLTGVVPEAFF
TRBJ2-7 | few | NA | TRBV28 | TGTGCCAGCAGTTTATACGAGCAGTACTTC | CASSLYEQYF
TRBJ2-3 | NA | TRBD2 | TRBV20-1 | TGCAGTGTTAGAGCGGGGTGGTATGGGGATACGCAGTATTTT | CSVRAGWYGDTQYF
TRBJ2-1 | few | NA | TRBV12-3/TRBV12-4 | TGTGCCAGCAGTTTCTGGCAGGAGCTATACAATGAGCAGTTCTTC | CASSFWQELYNEQFF
TRBJ2-1 | NA | TRBD2 | TRBV6-1 | TGTGCCAGCAGCGCAAGACTAGCGAGCTCCTACAATGAGCAGTTCTTC | CASSARLASSYNEQFF
TRBJ1-1 | NA | NA | TRBV7-9 | TGTGCCAGCATCCTCACAGGGACGAACACTGAAGCTTTCTTT | CASILTGTNTEAFF
TRBJ2-1 | NA | TRBD1 | TRBV29-1 | TGCAGCGTTGGGTCGCAGAGGCCGGACAGGGGGGTATACAATGAGCAGTTCTTC | CSVGSQRPDRGVYNEQFF
TRBJ2-5 | few | NA | TRBV3-1 | TGTGCCAGCAGCCAATGGGGTAGCTTAGGACAGCAAGAGACCCAGTACTTC | CASSQWGSLGQQETQYF
TRBJ2-7 | NA | NA | TRBV3-1 | TGTGCCAGCAGCCAAAGTTGGAGGCCCGAGCAGTACTTC | CASSQSWRPEQYF
TRBJ2-7 | NA | NA | TRBV5-5 | TGTGCCAGCAGCAACCAACTAGACGGTGAGCAGTACTTC | CASSNQLDGEQYF
TRBJ2-7 | NA | TRBD2 | TRBV5-1 | TGCGCCAGCAGCCCCTTGACTAGCGGGGGGGTCTACGAGCAGTACTTC | CASSPLTSGGVYEQYF
TRBJ2-7 | NA | NA | TRBV20-1 | TGCAGTGCTAGCCGAGACACGGGGGCCGACGAGCAGTACTTC | CSASRDTGADEQYF
TRBJ2-7 | NA | NA | TRBV29-1 | TGCAGCGTCAAAGCACGGCAGGGTTACGAGCAGTACTTC | CSVKARQGYEQYF
TRBJ2-3 | few | NA | TRBV10-3 | TGTGCCATCAAGGGGGGGGACACCTCAGATACGCAGTATTTT | CAIKGGDTSDTQYF
TRBJ2-5 | NA | NA | TRBV29-1 | TGCAGCGTTGAATCGAGCGAGGACGTAAGAGAGGCCCAGTACTTC | CSVESSEDVREAQYF
TRBJ2-1 | few | TRBD2 | TRBV4-2 | TGTGCCAGCGGCTACTCTAGCGGGGGTCACAATGAGCAGTTCTTC | CASGYSSGGHNEQFF
TRBJ2-5 | once | TRBD1 | TRBV12-3/TRBV12-4 | TGTGCCAGCAGTTTCACAGGGGGCACCCAAGAGACCCAGTACTTC | CASSFTGGTQETQYF
TRBJ2-1 | few | NA | TRBV6-5 | TGTGCCAGCAGTTACGGAGGGGGAGGCAATGAGCAGTTCTTC | CASSYGGGGNEQFF
TRBJ1-5 | NA | TRBD1 | TRBV12-3/TRBV12-4 | TGTGCCAGCAGTTTAGCGGACAGGGCACCTAAAGGCAATCAGCCCCAGCATTTT | CASSLADRAPKGNQPQHF
TRBJ2-1 | NA | TRBD2 | TRBV28 | TGTGCCAGCAGCCGAGGGACTAGCGGGGGGGCACTATGGGAGCAGTTCTTC | CASSRGTSGGALWEQFF
TRBJ2-7 | many | NA | TRBV9 | TGTGCCAGCAGCGTAGGCACGGAGCCCTACGAGCAGTACTTC | CASSVGTEPYEQYF
TRBJ2-1 | few | NA | TRBV20-1 | TGCAGTGCTAGAGATCTGGGGCGGGGAACCCAGGCGGAGCAGTTCTTC | CSARDLGRGTQAEQFF
TRBJ2-1 | once | TRBD2 | TRBV5-1 | TGCGCCAGCAGTCAGGAGGCGGGGGGGCTCTCCTACAATGAGCAGTTCTTC | CASSQEAGGLSYNEQFF
TRBJ2-4 | NA | TRBD1 | TRBV12-3/TRBV12-4 | TGTGCCAGCAGTTCCACACCAGGGACAGGTGAAGTACTAGCCAAAAACATTCAGTACTTC | CASSSTPGTGEVLAKNIQYF
TRBJ1-5 | many | NA | TRBV20-1 | TGCAGTGCTAGACCCCTGGGAGGGAATAGCAATCAGCCCCAGCATTTT | CSARPLGGNSNQPQHF
TRBJ1-1 | NA | TRBD1 | TRBV27 | TGTGCCAGCAGTTCGCTCATAAGGGGGCGTACAGCTTTCTTT | CASSSLIRGRTAFF
TRBJ2-1 | few | NA | TRBV20-1 | TGCAGTGCCCCCAGTCACAATGAGCAGTTCTTC | CSAPSHNEQFF
TRBJ2-3 | few | NA | TRBV11-2 | TGTGCCAGCGGCGTCTTCCCCGAAGATACGCAGTATTTT | CASGVFPEDTQYF
TRBJ2-3 | NA | TRBD2 | TRBV3-1 | TGTGCCAGCAGCCAAGGGATCTCTAGCGGGGGATCAAGAGATACGCAGTATTTT | CASSQGISSGGSRDTQYF